This T cell receptor (beta chain) was retrieved from a study of T-cell reconstitution after alpha-beta-depleted transplantation in children. This CDR3 has 12 amino acids. V lost 3 bases to trimming and J lost 4 bases, with 7 bases between them. Germline CDR1 SGHTA, CDR2 FQGNSA. This clonotype was counted between two and nine times. A TCRbeta library incorporating unique molecular identifiers was prepared. TCRdb used MiXCR to reprocess the PCR reads, holding one entry per CDR3 protein. This sample has some 300,000 distinct CDR3 sequences; approximately 10% occur once, and the top ten carry roughly 2.5%.

This TCR was recovered from a human donor who donated a stem cell graft to a child with acute lymphoblastic leukemia. The rearrangement uses TRBV7-2 and TRBJ2-7; no reliable D call. Source: PBMCs from the stem cell graft donor, taken from the stem cell graft. CDR3 sequence (DNA): TGTGCCAGCAGCTTTAGCACTTACGAGCAGTACTTC. Amino acids: CASSFSTYEQYF.